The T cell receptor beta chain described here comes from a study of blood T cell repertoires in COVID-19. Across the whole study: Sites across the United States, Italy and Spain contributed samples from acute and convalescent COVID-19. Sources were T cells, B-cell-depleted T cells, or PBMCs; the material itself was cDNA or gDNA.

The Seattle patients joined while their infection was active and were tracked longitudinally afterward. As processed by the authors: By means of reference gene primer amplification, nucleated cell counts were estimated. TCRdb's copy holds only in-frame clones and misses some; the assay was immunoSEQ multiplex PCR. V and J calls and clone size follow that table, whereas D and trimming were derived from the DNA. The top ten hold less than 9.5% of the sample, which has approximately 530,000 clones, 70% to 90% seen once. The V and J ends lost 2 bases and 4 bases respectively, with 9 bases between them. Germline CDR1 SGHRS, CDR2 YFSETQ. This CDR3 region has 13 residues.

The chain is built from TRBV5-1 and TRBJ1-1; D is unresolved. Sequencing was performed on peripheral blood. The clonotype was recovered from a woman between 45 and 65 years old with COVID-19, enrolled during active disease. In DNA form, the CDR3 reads TGCGCCAGCAGCTTCCCGGAGGGCACTGAAGCTTTCTTT. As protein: CASSFPEGTEAFF.